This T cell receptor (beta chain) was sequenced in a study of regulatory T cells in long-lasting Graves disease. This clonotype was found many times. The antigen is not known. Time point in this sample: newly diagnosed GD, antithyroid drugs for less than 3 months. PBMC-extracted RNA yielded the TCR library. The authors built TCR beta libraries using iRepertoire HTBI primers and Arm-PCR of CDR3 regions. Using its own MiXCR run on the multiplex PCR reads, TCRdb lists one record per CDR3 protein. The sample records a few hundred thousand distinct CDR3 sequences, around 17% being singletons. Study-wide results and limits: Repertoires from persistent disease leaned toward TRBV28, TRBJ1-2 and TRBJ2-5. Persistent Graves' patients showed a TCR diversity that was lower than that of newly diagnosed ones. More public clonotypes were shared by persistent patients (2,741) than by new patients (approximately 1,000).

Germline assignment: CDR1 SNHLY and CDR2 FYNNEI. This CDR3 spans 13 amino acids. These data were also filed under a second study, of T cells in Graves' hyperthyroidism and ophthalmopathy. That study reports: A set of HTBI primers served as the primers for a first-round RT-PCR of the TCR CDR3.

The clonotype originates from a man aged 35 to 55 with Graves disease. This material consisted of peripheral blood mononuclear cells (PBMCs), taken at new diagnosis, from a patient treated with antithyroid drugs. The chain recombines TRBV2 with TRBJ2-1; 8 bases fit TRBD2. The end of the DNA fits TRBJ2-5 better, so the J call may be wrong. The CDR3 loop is CASSRGGMETQYF. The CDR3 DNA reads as TGTGCCAGCTCTCGCGGGGGGATGGAGACCCAGTACTTC.